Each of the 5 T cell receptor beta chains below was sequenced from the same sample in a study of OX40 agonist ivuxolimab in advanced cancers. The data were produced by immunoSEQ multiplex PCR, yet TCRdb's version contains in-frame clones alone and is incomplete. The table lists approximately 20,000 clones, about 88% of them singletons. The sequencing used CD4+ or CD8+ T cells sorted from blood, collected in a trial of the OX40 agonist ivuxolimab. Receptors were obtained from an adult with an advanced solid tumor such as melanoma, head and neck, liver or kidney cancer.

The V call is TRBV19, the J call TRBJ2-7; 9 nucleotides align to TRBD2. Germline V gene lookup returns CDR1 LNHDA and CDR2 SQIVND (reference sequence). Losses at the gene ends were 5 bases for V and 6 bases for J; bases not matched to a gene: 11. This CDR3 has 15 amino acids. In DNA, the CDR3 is TGTGCCAGTAGTCCCCTGGAGGGACTAGCTTCCGAGCAGTACTTC. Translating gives CASSPLEGLASEQYF.

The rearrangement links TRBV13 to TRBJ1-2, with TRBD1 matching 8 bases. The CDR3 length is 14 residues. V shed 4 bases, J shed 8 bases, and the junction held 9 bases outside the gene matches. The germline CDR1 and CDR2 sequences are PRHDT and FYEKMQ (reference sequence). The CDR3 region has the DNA TGTGCCAGCAGCTCCCGGACAGGGTTACAGGGCTACACCTTC. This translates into CASSSRTGLQGYTF.

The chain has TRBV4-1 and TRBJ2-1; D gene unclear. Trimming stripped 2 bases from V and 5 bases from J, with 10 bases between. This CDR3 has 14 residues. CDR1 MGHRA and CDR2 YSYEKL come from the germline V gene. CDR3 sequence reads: CASSQSLGNNEQFF. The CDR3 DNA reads TGCGCCAGCAGCCAATCTCTAGGGAACAATGAGCAGTTCTTC.

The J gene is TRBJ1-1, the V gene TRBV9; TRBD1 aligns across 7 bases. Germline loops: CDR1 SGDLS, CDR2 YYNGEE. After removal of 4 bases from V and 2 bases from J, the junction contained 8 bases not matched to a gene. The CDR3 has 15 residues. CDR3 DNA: TGTGCCAGCAGCCTTACCGGGACAGACAACACTGAAGCTTTCTTT. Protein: CASSLTGTDNTEAFF.

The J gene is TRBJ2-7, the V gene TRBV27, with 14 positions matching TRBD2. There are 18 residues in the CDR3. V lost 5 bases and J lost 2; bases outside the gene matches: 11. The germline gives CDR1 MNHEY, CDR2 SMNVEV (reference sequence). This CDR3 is CASSPLSRGLAGAYEQYF. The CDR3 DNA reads TGTGCCAGCAGTCCCCTATCACGGGGACTAGCGGGAGCCTACGAGCAGTACTTC.